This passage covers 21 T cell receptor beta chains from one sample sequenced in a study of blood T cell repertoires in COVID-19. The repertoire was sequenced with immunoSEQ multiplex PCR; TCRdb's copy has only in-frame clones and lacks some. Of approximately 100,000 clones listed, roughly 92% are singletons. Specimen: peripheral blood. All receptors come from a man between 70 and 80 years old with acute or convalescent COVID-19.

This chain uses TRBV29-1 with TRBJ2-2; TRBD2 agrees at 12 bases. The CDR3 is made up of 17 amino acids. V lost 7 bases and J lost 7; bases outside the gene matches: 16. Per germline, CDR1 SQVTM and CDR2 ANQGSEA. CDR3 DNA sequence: TGCAGCGCCTGGATTTCTAGCGGGAGGGCCCAGAGCGGGGAGCTGTTTTTT. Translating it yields CSAWISSGRAQSGELFF.

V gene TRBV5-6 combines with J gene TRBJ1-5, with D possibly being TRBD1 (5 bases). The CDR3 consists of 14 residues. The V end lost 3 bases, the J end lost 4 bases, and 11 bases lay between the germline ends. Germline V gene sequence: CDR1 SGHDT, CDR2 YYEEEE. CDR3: CASSSTDSNQPQHF. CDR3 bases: TGTGCCAGCAGCTCTACAGACAGTAATCAGCCCCAGCATTTT.

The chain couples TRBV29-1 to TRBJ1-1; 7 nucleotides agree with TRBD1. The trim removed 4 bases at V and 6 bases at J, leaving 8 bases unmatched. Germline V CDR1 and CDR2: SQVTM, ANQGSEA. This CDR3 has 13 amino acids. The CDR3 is CSVVVKGAPEAFF. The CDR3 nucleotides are TGCAGCGTTGTTGTTAAGGGGGCCCCTGAAGCTTTCTTT.

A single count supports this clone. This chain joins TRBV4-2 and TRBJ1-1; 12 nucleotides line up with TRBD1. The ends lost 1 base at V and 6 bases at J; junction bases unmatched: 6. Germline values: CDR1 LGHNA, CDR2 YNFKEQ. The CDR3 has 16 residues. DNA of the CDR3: TGTGCCAGCAGCCAAGGAACCGGGACAGGGGGCTCTGAAGCTTTCTTT. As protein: CASSQGTGTGGSEAFF.

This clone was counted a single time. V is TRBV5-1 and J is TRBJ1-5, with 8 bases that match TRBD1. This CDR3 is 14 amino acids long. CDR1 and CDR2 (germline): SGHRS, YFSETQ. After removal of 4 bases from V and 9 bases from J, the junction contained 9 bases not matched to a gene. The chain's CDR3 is CASSPSGGGWPQHF. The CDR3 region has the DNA TGCGCCAGCAGCCCCTCAGGGGGCGGTTGGCCCCAGCATTTT.

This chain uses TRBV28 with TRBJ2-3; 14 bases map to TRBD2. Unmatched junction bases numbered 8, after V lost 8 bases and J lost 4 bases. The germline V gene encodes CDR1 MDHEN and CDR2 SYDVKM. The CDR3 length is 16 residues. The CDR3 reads CASYGTSGSRADTQYF. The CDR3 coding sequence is TGTGCCAGCTACGGGACTAGCGGGAGTAGGGCAGATACGCAGTATTTT.

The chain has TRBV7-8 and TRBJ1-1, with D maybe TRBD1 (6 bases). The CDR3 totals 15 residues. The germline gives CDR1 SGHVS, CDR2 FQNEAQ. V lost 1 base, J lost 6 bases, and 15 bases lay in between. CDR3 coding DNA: TGTGCCAGCAGCTTAGTATCGATCAGGGGCCCTGAAGCTTTCTTT. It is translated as CASSLVSIRGPEAFF.

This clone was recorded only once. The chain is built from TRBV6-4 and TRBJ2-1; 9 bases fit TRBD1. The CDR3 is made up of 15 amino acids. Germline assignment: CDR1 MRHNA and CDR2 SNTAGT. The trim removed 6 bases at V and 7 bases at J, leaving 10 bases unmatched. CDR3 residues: CASSQAGTGKNEQFF. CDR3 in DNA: TGTGCCAGCAGCCAGGCCGGGACAGGGAAAAATGAGCAGTTCTTC.

The DNA for the CDR3 is TGCGCCAGCAGCCAGCGGAATAGCGGGAGGGATGATACGCAGTATTTT. It codes for CASSQRNSGRDDTQYF. The V gene is TRBV4-1, the J gene TRBJ2-3; 11 bases align to TRBD2. Trimming cost V 3 bases and J 6 bases; bases outside gene matches: 8. The CDR3 contains 16 residues. Germline V gene data show CDR1 as MGHRA and CDR2 as YSYEKL.

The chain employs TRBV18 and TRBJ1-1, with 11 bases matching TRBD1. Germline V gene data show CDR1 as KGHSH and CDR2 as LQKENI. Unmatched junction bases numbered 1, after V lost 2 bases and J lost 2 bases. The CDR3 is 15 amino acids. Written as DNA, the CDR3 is TGTGCCAGCTCACCAGGGACAGGGGGTAACACTGAAGCTTTCTTT. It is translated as CASSPGTGGNTEAFF.

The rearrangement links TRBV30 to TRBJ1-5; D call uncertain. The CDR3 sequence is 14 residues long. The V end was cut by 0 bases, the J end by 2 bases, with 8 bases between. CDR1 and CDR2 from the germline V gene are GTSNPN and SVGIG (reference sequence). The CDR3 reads CAWSVSEGNQPQHF. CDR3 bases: TGTGCCTGGAGTGTTTCGGAGGGCAATCAGCCCCAGCATTTT.

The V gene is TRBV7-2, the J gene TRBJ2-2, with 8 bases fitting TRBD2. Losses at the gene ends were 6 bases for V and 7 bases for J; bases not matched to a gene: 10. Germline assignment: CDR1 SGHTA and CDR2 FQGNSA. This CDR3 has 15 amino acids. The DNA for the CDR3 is TGTGCCAGCAGGCGACCCGGGGGGGCAAACGGGGAGCTGTTTTTT. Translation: CASRRPGGANGELFF. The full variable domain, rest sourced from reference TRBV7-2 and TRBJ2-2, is GAGVSQSPSNKVTEKGKDVELRCDPISGHTALYWYRQSLGQGLEFLIYFQGNSAPDKSGLPSDRFSAERTGGSVSTLTIQRTQQEDSAVYLCASRRPGGANGELFFGEGSRLTVL.

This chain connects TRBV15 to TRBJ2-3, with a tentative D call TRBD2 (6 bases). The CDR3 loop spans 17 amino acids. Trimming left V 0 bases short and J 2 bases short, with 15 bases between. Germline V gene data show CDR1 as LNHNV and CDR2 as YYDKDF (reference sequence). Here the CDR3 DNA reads TGTGCCACCAGCAGAGATCCCCAGGGACTCTTCACAGATACGCAGTATTTT. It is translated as CATSRDPQGLFTDTQYF.

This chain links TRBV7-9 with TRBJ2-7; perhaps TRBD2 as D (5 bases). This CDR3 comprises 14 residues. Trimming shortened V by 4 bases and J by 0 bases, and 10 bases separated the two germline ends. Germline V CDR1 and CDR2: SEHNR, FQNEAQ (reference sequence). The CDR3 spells CASSSGGRSYEQYF. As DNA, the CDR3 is TGTGCCAGCAGCTCCGGAGGCCGCTCCTACGAGCAGTACTTC.

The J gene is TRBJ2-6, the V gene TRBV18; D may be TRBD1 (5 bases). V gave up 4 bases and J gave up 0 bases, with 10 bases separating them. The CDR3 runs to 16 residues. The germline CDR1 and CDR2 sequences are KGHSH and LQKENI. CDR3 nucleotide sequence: TGTGCCAGCTCACTAAGACAGAGCTCTGGGGCCAACGTCCTGACTTTC. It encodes CASSLRQSSGANVLTF.

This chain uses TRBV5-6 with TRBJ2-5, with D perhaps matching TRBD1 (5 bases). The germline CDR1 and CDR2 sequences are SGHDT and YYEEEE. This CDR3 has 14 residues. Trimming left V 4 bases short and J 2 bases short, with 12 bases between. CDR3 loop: CASSPRQIQETQYF. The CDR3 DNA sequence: TGTGCCAGCAGCCCAAGACAGATTCAAGAGACCCAGTACTTC.

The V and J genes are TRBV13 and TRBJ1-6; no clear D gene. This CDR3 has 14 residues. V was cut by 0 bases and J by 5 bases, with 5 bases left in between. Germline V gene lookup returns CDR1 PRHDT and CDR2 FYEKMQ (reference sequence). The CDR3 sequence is CASSLGPDNSPLHF. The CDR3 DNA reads TGTGCCAGCAGCTTAGGACCAGATAATTCACCCCTCCACTTT. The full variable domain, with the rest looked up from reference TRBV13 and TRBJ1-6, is AAGVIQSPRHLIKEKRETATLKCYPIPRHDTVYWYQQGPGQDPQFLISFYEKMQSDKGSIPDRFSAQQFSDYHSELNMSSLELGDSALYFCASSLGPDNSPLHFGNGTRLTVT.

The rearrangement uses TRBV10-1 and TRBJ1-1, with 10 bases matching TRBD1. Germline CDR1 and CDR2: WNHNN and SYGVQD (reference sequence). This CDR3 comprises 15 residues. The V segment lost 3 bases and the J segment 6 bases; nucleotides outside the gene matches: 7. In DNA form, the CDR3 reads TGCGCCAGCAGTGAAGGGACAGGGGTTACGGCTGAAGCTTTCTTT. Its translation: CASSEGTGVTAEAFF.

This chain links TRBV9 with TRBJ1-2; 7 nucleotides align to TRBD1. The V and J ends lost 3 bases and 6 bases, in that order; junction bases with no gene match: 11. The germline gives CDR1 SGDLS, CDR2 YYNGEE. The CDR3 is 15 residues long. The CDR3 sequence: CASSASTGSIHGYTF. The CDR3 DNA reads TGTGCCAGCAGCGCTTCGACAGGGAGTATCCATGGCTACACCTTC.

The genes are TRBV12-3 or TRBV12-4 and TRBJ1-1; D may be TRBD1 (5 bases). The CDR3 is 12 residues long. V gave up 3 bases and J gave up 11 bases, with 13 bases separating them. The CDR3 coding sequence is TGTGCCAGCAGTTTTACGGTGGGGCGCGCTTTCTTT. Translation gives CASSFTVGRAFF.

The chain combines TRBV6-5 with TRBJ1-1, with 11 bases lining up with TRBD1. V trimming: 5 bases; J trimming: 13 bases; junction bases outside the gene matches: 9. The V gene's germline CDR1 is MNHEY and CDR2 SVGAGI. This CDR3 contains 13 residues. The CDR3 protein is CASSPRDRGSGFF. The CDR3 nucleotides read TGTGCCAGCAGTCCCAGGGACAGGGGGTCGGGTTTCTTT.